Shown below are 19 T cell receptor beta chains from a single sample sequenced in a study of blood T cell repertoires in COVID-19. Measured with immunoSEQ multiplex PCR; TCRdb has only the in-frame clones, and not every one. The sample has 200,000 to 250,000 clones, 80% to 90% seen once. Sequenced input: PBMCs or T cells enriched from blood (not recorded which). The receptors were gathered from a woman aged 25 to 39 who had been exposed to COVID-19.

This chain links TRBV5-1 with TRBJ2-1; TRBD2 matches 15 bases. Unmatched junction bases numbered 4, after V lost 3 bases and J lost 0 bases. Germline-derived CDR1 and CDR2 are SGHRS and YFSETQ. The CDR3 spans 18 residues. As DNA, the CDR3 is TGCGCCAGCAGCTGGGGACTAGCGGGAGGAAGCTCCTACAATGAGCAGTTCTTC. Protein sequence: CASSWGLAGGSSYNEQFF.

V gene TRBV19 combines with J gene TRBJ1-1, with D perhaps matching TRBD1 (6 bases). V was trimmed by 6 bases and J by 8 bases, leaving 19 bases between them. Germline CDR1 LNHDA, CDR2 SQIVND (reference sequence). The CDR3 sequence is 14 residues long. DNA of the CDR3: TGTGCCAGTAGAGGGGCGGCAGGGGTCGGAGAAGCTTTCTTT. It specifies CASRGAAGVGEAFF.

This clone was picked up one time. The CDR3 DNA sequence: TGTGCCAGCAGCCCACAGACCGACAGGAGGAATTCACCCCTCCACTTT. Its translation: CASSPQTDRRNSPLHF. The gene calls are TRBV7-2 and TRBJ1-6, with a tentative D call TRBD1 (6 bases). The CDR3 spans 16 residues. The V end was cut by 5 bases, the J end by 7 bases, with 18 bases between. Germline V gene lookup returns CDR1 SGHTA and CDR2 FQGNSA.

A word on this clone: This specimen includes other DNA sequences encoding the same CDR3. The J gene is TRBJ2-5, the V gene TRBV28; 8 nucleotides match TRBD1. CDR3 length equals 14 residues. Germline CDR1 reads MDHEN; CDR2 reads SYDVKM. Losses at the gene ends were 4 bases for V and 4 bases for J; bases not matched to a gene: 5. The CDR3 bases are TGTGCCAGCAGTTCTGACAGGGGAAGAGAGACCCAGTACTTC. This gives the protein CASSSDRGRETQYF. Full variable domain (outside the CDR3, taken from reference TRBV28 and TRBJ2-5): DVKVTQSSRYLVKRTGEKVFLECVQDMDHENMFWYRQDPGLGLRLIYFSYDVKMKEKGDIPEGYSVSREKKERFSLILESASTNQTSMYLCASSSDRGRETQYFGPGTRLLVL.

The chain is built from TRBV14 and TRBJ1-1; possibly TRBD1 for D (6 bases). The CDR3 sequence is 15 residues long. Per germline, CDR1 SGHDN and CDR2 FVKESK. V gave up 0 bases and J gave up 6 bases, with 14 bases separating them. CDR3 bases: TGTGCCAGCAGCCAAGAGGCAGGGGTTTGGGCTGAAGCTTTCTTT. It codes for CASSQEAGVWAEAFF.

The V call is TRBV6-2 or TRBV6-3, the J call TRBJ1-2; D may be TRBD1 (5 bases). Germline CDR1 reads MNHEY; CDR2 reads SVGEGT. The CDR3 is made up of 12 amino acids. V lost 5 bases and J lost 6, with 10 bases in between. CDR3 DNA: TGTGCCAGCAGTCAAACGGACAATGGCTACACCTTC. Translating gives CASSQTDNGYTF.

This clone appeared a few times. V and J are TRBV9 and TRBJ2-7, with 8 bases identical to TRBD1. The V and J ends lost 3 bases and 4 bases, in that order; junction bases with no gene match: 9. CDR3 length: 15 amino acids. Germline V gene data show CDR1 as SGDLS and CDR2 as YYNGEE. The CDR3 sequence is CASSEGTGTLYEQYF. As DNA, the CDR3 is TGTGCCAGCAGCGAGGGGACAGGAACTTTGTACGAGCAGTACTTC.

The chain combines TRBV6-5 with TRBJ1-3; possibly TRBD1 for D (5 bases). Trimming removed 3 bases from V and 4 bases from J, with 13 bases in between. Germline assignment: CDR1 MNHEY and CDR2 SVGAGI. This CDR3 is built from 15 residues. CDR3 coding DNA: TGTGCCAGCAGTTATGCAGGGAGGATCGGAAACACCATATATTTT. It specifies CASSYAGRIGNTIYF.

This clone was recorded only once. The V and J genes are TRBV5-6 and TRBJ2-1; TRBD2 agrees at 12 bases. Trimming cost V 0 bases and J 14 bases; bases outside gene matches: 12. Germline V gene lookup returns CDR1 SGHDT and CDR2 YYEEEE. This CDR3 region has 16 residues. The CDR3 nucleotides read TGTGCCAGCAGCTTGGCGGTGGCTAGCGGGAGGGCCCTCAAGTTCTTC. Protein: CASSLAVASGRALKFF.

The gene calls are TRBV7-9 and TRBJ2-1; tentative D call: TRBD1 (6 bases). This CDR3 has 15 amino acids. Germline assignment: CDR1 SEHNR and CDR2 FQNEAQ (reference sequence). The V end lost 4 bases, the J end lost 6 bases, and 16 bases lay between the germline ends. The CDR3 loop is CASSSRVGATNEQFF. The CDR3 region has the DNA TGTGCCAGCAGCTCCAGGGTGGGGGCAACCAATGAGCAGTTCTTC.

This chain uses TRBV5-4 with TRBJ2-3, with D unresolved. V was clipped by 1 base and J by 4 bases, with 7 bases between them. CDR1 and CDR2 (germline): SGHNT, YYREEE (reference sequence). The CDR3 extends over 13 amino acids. This chain's CDR3 is CASSLLRADTQYF. CDR3 nucleotides: TGTGCCAGCAGCTTGTTGCGCGCAGATACGCAGTATTTT. The complete variable domain, with remaining parts taken from reference TRBV5-4 and TRBJ2-3, reads ETGVTQSPTHLIKTRGQQVTLRCSSQSGHNTVSWYQQALGQGPQFIFQYYREEENGRGNFPPRFSGLQFPNYSSELNVNALELDDSALYLCASSLLRADTQYFGPGTRLTVL.

This clone was seen just once. The V call is TRBV6-1, the J call TRBJ1-5, with D unresolved. CDR1 is MNHNS and CDR2 is SASEGT in the germline V gene. Trimming pared 1 base from V and 5 bases from J, leaving 9 bases between. This CDR3 comprises 14 residues. CDR3 in DNA: TGTGCCAGCAGTGAAGATATCGGAGATCAGCCCCAGCATTTT. It encodes CASSEDIGDQPQHF.

The V gene is TRBV6-5, the J gene TRBJ1-1, with D maybe TRBD1 (6 bases). Germline V gene lookup returns CDR1 MNHEY and CDR2 SVGAGI. Trimming took off 2 bases at V and 5 bases at J, with 15 bases between the two ends. This CDR3 has 15 residues. CDR3 loop: CASSYGADRGTEAFF. DNA of the CDR3: TGTGCCAGCAGTTACGGGGCGGACAGAGGGACTGAAGCTTTCTTT.

The gene calls are TRBV19 and TRBJ1-1, with D perhaps TRBD1 (5 bases). V shed 8 bases and J shed 3 bases, with 16 bases lying between them. The CDR3 extends over 14 amino acids. Germline assignment: CDR1 LNHDA and CDR2 SQIVND (reference sequence). The CDR3 spells CASPSWGGDTEAFF. The CDR3, as DNA: TGTGCCAGTCCATCTTGGGGGGGGGACACTGAAGCTTTCTTT.

This clone was seen once. This sequence joins TRBV19 and TRBJ1-5; TRBD1 agrees at 10 bases. CDR1 and CDR2 (germline): LNHDA, SQIVND (reference sequence). V gave up 6 bases and J gave up 1 base; unmatched junction bases: 0. The CDR3 is 14 amino acids. The CDR3 region is CASRTGGSNQPQHF. The CDR3 nucleotides are TGTGCCAGTAGGACAGGGGGCAGCAATCAGCCCCAGCATTTT.

The chain employs TRBV5-1 and TRBJ2-3; D is possibly TRBD2 (6 bases). Looked up from germline, CDR1 is SGHRS and CDR2 is YFSETQ. V lost 4 bases and J lost 1, with 10 bases in between. The CDR3 has 14 amino acids. CDR3 sequence: CASSRRDGTDTQYF. As DNA, the CDR3 is TGCGCCAGCAGCAGGAGGGACGGCACAGATACGCAGTATTTT.

This sequence joins TRBV11-2 and TRBJ1-5; TRBD1 agrees at 11 bases. Germline V lookup: CDR1 SGHAT, CDR2 FQNNGV. The CDR3 length is 14 residues. Germline trimming cut 1 base from V and 7 bases from J; bases unmatched to any gene: 0. The CDR3 region is CASSLGTGGQPQHF. The CDR3 DNA sequence: TGTGCCAGCAGCTTAGGGACAGGGGGCCAGCCCCAGCATTTT.

This clone was detected only a few times. V and J are TRBV7-9 and TRBJ1-2; D remains ambiguous. Trimming took off 5 bases at V and 11 bases at J, with 3 bases between the two ends. Germline V lookup: CDR1 SEHNR, CDR2 FQNEAQ (reference sequence). This CDR3 spans 8 amino acids. DNA for the CDR3: TGTGCCAGCAGCCCGTACACCTTC. It is translated as CASSPYTF. Complete variable domain (other parts from reference TRBV7-9 and TRBJ1-2): DTGVSQNPRHKITKRGQNVTFRCDPISEHNRLYWYRQTLGQGPEFLTYFQNEAQLEKSRLLSDRFSAERPKGSFSTLEIQRTEQGDSAMYLCASSPYTFGSGTRLTVV.

The rearrangement links TRBV3-1 (or the pseudogene TRBV3-2) to TRBJ2-7; TRBD2 agrees at 11 bases. Germline V lookup: CDR1 LGHDT, CDR2 YNNKEL (reference sequence). This CDR3 is 18 amino acids long. V trimming: 3 bases; J trimming: 3 bases; junction bases outside the gene matches: 13. CDR3 sequence reads: CASSHSIQRLAGNYEQYF. As DNA, the CDR3 is TGTGCCAGCAGCCACAGTATTCAAAGACTAGCGGGGAACTACGAGCAGTACTTC.